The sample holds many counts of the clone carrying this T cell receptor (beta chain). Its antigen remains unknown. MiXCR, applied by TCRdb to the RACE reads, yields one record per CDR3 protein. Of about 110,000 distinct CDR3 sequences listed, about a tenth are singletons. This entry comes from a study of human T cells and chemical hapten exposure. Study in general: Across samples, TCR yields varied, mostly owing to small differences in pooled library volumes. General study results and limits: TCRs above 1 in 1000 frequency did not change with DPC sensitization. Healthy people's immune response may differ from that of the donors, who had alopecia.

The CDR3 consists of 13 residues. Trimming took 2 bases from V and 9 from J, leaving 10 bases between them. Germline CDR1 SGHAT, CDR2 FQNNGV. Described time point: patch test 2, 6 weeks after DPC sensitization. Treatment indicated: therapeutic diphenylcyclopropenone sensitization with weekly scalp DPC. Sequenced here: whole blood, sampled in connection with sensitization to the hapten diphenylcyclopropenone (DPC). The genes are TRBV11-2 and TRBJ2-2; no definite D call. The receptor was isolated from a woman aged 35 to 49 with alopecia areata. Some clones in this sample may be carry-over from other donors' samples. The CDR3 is CASSLNLGRELFF. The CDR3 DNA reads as TGTGCCAGCAGCTTAAATCTAGGACGGGAGCTGTTTTTT. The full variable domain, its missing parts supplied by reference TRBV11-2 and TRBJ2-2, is EAGVAQSPRYKIIEKRQSVAFWCNPISGHATLYWYQQILGQGPKLLIQFQNNGVVDDSQLPKDRFSAERLKGVDSTLKIQPAKLEDSAVYLCASSLNLGRELFFGEGSRLTVL.